One sample yielded the 16 T cell receptor beta chains listed below, sequenced in a study of type 1 regulatory T cells. Study outcomes and limitations: Compared with non-type 1 regulatory T cells, type 1 regulatory T cells showed a more restricted TCR repertoire.

TCRdb passed the reads through MiXCR, listing each CDR3 protein once. The sample records about 71,000 distinct CDR3 sequences, 20% to 25% being singletons. Their target antigens are unknown. The sequencing input was cultured type 1 regulatory T (Tr1) cells, either the whole culture or a sorted fraction (not recorded which). All receptors derive from a human donor in good health.

The chain has TRBV19 and TRBJ2-5, with 7 nucleotides matching TRBD1. The CDR3 loop spans 13 amino acids. Germline assignment: CDR1 LNHDA and CDR2 SQIVND (reference sequence). The V gene end was trimmed by 7 bases and the J gene end by 2 bases; junction bases not matched to a gene: 4. The CDR3: CASTPTGQETQYF. The DNA for the CDR3 is TGTGCCAGTACCCCGACAGGGCAAGAGACCCAGTACTTC.

This clonotype was recorded a few times. This sequence joins TRBV2 and TRBJ2-7; D might be TRBD2 (5 bases). Trimming removed 5 bases at V and 4 bases at J, with 15 bases between. The CDR3 covers 14 residues. CDR1 is SNHLY, CDR2 FYNNEI, per germline. The CDR3 DNA follows: TGTGCCAGCAGTCTTCTGCGGGTCTCGTACGAGCAGTACTTC. Its protein product is CASSLLRVSYEQYF.

The chain employs TRBV7-8 and TRBJ2-5; TRBD2 matches 8 bases. V dropped 6 bases and J dropped 5; count of bases not matched to a gene: 20. Germline assignment: CDR1 SGHVS and CDR2 FQNEAQ. CDR3 length equals 18 residues. The DNA for the CDR3 is TGTGCCAGCAGAAAGGCGGGACTAGAGACGGCCAAGGTGGAGACCCAGTACTTC. Its protein is CASRKAGLETAKVETQYF. The full variable domain, in which reference TRBV7-8 and TRBJ2-5 provide the parts outside the CDR3, is GAGVSQSPRYKVAKRGQDVALRCDPISGHVSLFWYQQALGQGPEFLTYFQNEAQLDKSGLPSDRFFAERPEGSVSTLKIQRTQQEDSAVYLCASRKAGLETAKVETQYFGPGTRLLVL.

This chain joins TRBV2 and TRBJ2-7; D possibly corresponds to TRBD2 (5 bases). With 7 bases removed from V and 0 bases from J, the gap between germline ends came to 10 bases. The CDR3 extends over 13 amino acids. Per germline, CDR1 SNHLY and CDR2 FYNNEI. CDR3 in DNA: TGTGCCAGCACTAGCAGGAACTCCTACGAGCAGTACTTC. Encoded protein: CASTSRNSYEQYF.

Concerning this clonotype: Mismatch with germline at one junction end may stem from a read error. The rearrangement joins TRBV7-7 to TRBJ1-1; 7 positions agree with TRBD1. Germline CDR1 is SSHAT and CDR2 is FNYEAQ (reference sequence). This CDR3 is built from 14 residues. CDR3 DNA sequence: TGTGCTAGCAGCCCTACAGGGGCGTCAACTGAAGCTTTCTTT. Translation gives CASSPTGASTEAFF.

The table lists this clonotype with many counts. The chain joins TRBV20-1 to TRBJ2-3, with 7 bases matching TRBD2. The V gene end was trimmed by 6 bases and the J gene end by 0 bases; junction bases not matched to a gene: 9. The CDR3 covers 15 residues. Germline V lookup: CDR1 DFQATT, CDR2 SNEGSKA (reference sequence). In DNA form, the CDR3 reads TGCAGTGCCGCAGAAGCGGGGACTAGCACAGATACGCAGTATTTT. It is translated as CSAAEAGTSTDTQYF.

This clonotype was seen a few times. The V and J genes are TRBV20-1 and TRBJ2-3, with D perhaps matching TRBD2 (6 bases). V was clipped by 2 bases and J by 4 bases, with 7 bases between them. The CDR3 contains 12 residues. CDR1 and CDR2 (germline): DFQATT, SNEGSKA (reference sequence). CDR3 amino acids: CSARPSADTQYF. CDR3 nucleotides: TGCAGTGCTAGACCTAGCGCAGATACGCAGTATTTT.

This clonotype showed up just a few times. As DNA, the CDR3 is TGTGCCATCAGTATTTTTAGACTAGCGGGAGCGAACACCGGGGAGCTGTTTTTT. This sequence encodes CAISIFRLAGANTGELFF. The chain has TRBV10-3 and TRBJ2-2; 12 nucleotides match TRBD2. The CDR3 totals 18 residues. Germline CDR1 ENHRY, CDR2 SYGVKD. The V gene end was trimmed by 5 bases and the J gene end by 0 bases; junction bases not matched to a gene: 7.

The table lists this clonotype with a few counts. The chain combines TRBV6-5 with TRBJ1-1; D perhaps matches TRBD1 (6 bases). The V gene lost 6 bases and the J gene lost 6 bases, with 14 bases spanning the gap. CDR3 size: 13 residues. CDR1 and CDR2 (germline): MNHEY, SVGAGI. CDR3 protein: CASRDTGYPEAFF. For the CDR3, the DNA is TGTGCCAGCAGGGATACAGGGTATCCTGAAGCTTTCTTT.

In its sample, this clonotype was seen once. This rearrangement joins TRBV20-1 to TRBJ2-7; 8 bases are shared with TRBD2. Trimming cost V 3 bases and J 4 bases; bases outside gene matches: 8. This CDR3 spans 14 amino acids. Looked up from germline, CDR1 is DFQATT and CDR2 is SNEGSKA (reference sequence). CDR3 sequence: CSARTTGGPYEQYF. The CDR3 DNA is TGCAGTGCTAGGACTACGGGAGGGCCGTACGAGCAGTACTTC.

V usage is TRBV5-5 and J usage is TRBJ1-1; no clear D gene. This CDR3 region has 15 residues. Trimming cost V 1 base and J 4 bases, with 14 bases left between them. Germline V gene lookup returns CDR1 SGHKS and CDR2 YYEKEE (reference sequence). CDR3 DNA: TGTGCCAGCAGCTTGAGTAGTGTGGGGTCCACTGAAGCTTTCTTT. It yields the protein CASSLSSVGSTEAFF.

The sample holds a few counts of this clonotype. CDR3 coding DNA: TGTGCCAGCAGCTATCGGGACACATATGGCTACACCTTC. This codes for CASSYRDTYGYTF. The V call is TRBV12-3 or TRBV12-4, the J call TRBJ1-2, with D maybe TRBD1 (6 bases). The CDR3 is 13 amino acids. V was pared by 6 bases and J by 5 bases, with 13 bases between.

This rearrangement joins TRBV12-3 or TRBV12-4 to TRBJ1-5, with 7 bases aligning to TRBD1. The CDR3 sequence is 13 residues long. Trimming at V came to 9 bases and at J to 3 bases, leaving 5 bases not matched to a gene. The CDR3 DNA reads as TGTGCCAGTTCGGGACAGCCCAATCAGCCCCAGCATTTT. Residues: CASSGQPNQPQHF.

This chain joins TRBV5-1 and TRBJ1-5, with 7 bases identical to TRBD1. Germline-derived CDR1 and CDR2 are SGHRS and YFSETQ. Unmatched junction bases numbered 8, after V lost 4 bases and J lost 4 bases. This CDR3 region has 15 residues. CDR3 coding DNA: TGCGCCAGCAGCCCCTTAGGGACAGAGAATCAGCCCCAGCATTTT. Its protein is CASSPLGTENQPQHF.

This clonotype has at least ten counts. The V gene is TRBV20-1, the J gene TRBJ2-4; D call uncertain. CDR1 and CDR2 from the germline V gene are DFQATT and SNEGSKA (reference sequence). With 2 bases removed from V and 9 bases from J, the gap between germline ends came to 8 bases. This CDR3 is 11 amino acids long. CDR3 nucleotides: TGCAGTGCTAGACTAATTGCCATTCAGTACTTC. As protein: CSARLIAIQYF.

The rearrangement uses TRBV20-1 and TRBJ2-3; no clear D gene. The CDR3 consists of 13 residues. CDR1 and CDR2 (germline): DFQATT, SNEGSKA (reference sequence). V was shortened by 4 bases and J by 0 bases, with 8 bases between the two germline ends. CDR3 protein: CSAIVTSTDTQYF. The CDR3 bases are TGCAGTGCTATCGTTACAAGCACAGATACGCAGTATTTT.